One T cell receptor beta chain is described in this entry. Samples each yielded at least 5.5 micrograms of total RNA. This entry is derived from a study of blood T cells in healthy people across ages. Trimming removed 4 bases from V and 10 bases from J, with 11 bases in between. CDR3 length: 12 amino acids. Germline CDR1 and CDR2: LNHNV and YYDKDF (reference sequence). It was with a sample-barcoded 5' primer and a J-beta primer mix that a second PCR of roughly 7 to 12 cycles was run. TCRdb re-analysed the 5' RACE reads in MiXCR, keeping a single row per CDR3 protein. The table lists roughly 680,000 distinct CDR3 sequences, 45% to 60% of them singletons.

The clonotype was recovered from a woman of 80 years or more in good health. The chain combines TRBV15 with TRBJ2-4, with D hard to call. The sample comprised blood. The CDR3 nucleotides are TGTGCCACCAGCAAAGAAGGCGAAATTCAGTACTTC. It yields the protein CATSKEGEIQYF.